The T cell receptor (beta chain) described here comes from a study of regulatory T cells in long-lasting Graves disease. This clonotype appeared many times. As yet, its antigen is unknown. Overall study findings and caveats: Lower TCR diversity characterized persistent Graves' patients relative to newly diagnosed patients. Persistent disease preferred TRBV28, TRBJ1-2 and TRBJ2-5.

The CDR3 is 14 residues long. From germline, CDR1 is GTSNPN and CDR2 SVGIG (reference sequence). Deletions cut 3 bases from V and 0 bases from J, with 9 bases between. The time point denotes: persistent/refractory GD, antithyroid drugs over 5 years with positive TRAb. The TCR library was made from RNA that had been extracted from PBMCs in TRIzol. According to the study, TCR beta libraries were built with iRepertoire HTBI primers and CDR3-region Arm-PCR. In TCRdb, the multiplex PCR reads were re-called with MiXCR into one record per CDR3 protein. The top ten clones hold approximately 60% of a sample with approximately 290,000 distinct CDR3 sequences, 20% to 25% of them seen once.

The V and J genes are TRBV30 and TRBJ2-4, with D tentatively TRBD2 (5 bases). The TCR sequence derives from a female donor with Graves disease. Specimen: peripheral blood mononuclear cells (PBMCs), collected when the disease was refractory, from a patient treated with antithyroid drugs. The CDR3, as DNA: TGTGCCTGGAGCCCCGGACTAGCCAAAAACATTCAGTACTTC. Its translation: CAWSPGLAKNIQYF.